Below, 29 T cell receptor beta chains from the same sample are listed, as sequenced in a study of cytomegalovirus exposure and HLA in healthy donors. Produced via immunoSEQ multiplex PCR; TCRdb's table is partial and in-frame only. The profile covers over 85,000 clones, with about 95% appearing a single time and roughly 0.82% taken by the ten largest. The source material was PBMCs. These receptor sequences come from a woman younger than 30 in good health and CMV-seronegative.

The chain is built from TRBV11-3 and TRBJ2-1; 7 bases line up with TRBD1. Losses at the gene ends were 5 bases for V and 6 bases for J; bases not matched to a gene: 7. Germline V gene sequence: CDR1 SGHNT, CDR2 YENEEA. The CDR3 length is 14 residues. The CDR3 sequence: CASSQRAGGNEQFF. The CDR3 nucleotides read TGTGCCAGCAGCCAACGGGCAGGGGGCAATGAGCAGTTCTTC.

The genes are TRBV7-9 and TRBJ2-1, with TRBD2 identical over 9 bases. Germline-derived CDR1 and CDR2 are SEHNR and FQNEAQ (reference sequence). V gave up 10 bases and J gave up 10 bases; unmatched junction bases: 11. The CDR3 totals 13 residues. In DNA form, the CDR3 reads TGTGCCACCCTTGCGGGGGGGAGTTTCGAGCAGTTCTTC. It encodes CATLAGGSFEQFF.

The CDR3 loop reads CASSIGRVRGTASNQPQHF. The CDR3 DNA follows: TGTGCCAGTAGTATAGGACGTGTCAGGGGAACGGCTAGCAATCAGCCCCAGCATTTT. This sequence joins TRBV19 and TRBJ1-5; D is perhaps TRBD1 (6 bases). V lost 1 base and J lost 0, with 19 bases in between. This CDR3 contains 19 residues. Looked up from germline, CDR1 is LNHDA and CDR2 is SQIVND (reference sequence).

The chain links TRBV18 to TRBJ2-3; no reliable D call. This CDR3 region has 11 residues. Germline CDR1 KGHSH, CDR2 LQKENI. V was trimmed by 5 bases and J by 5 bases, leaving 5 bases between them. The CDR3 loop is CASSSGDTQYF. CDR3 DNA: TGTGCCAGCTCATCAGGAGATACGCAGTATTTT.

The chain joins TRBV19 to TRBJ1-2; tentatively, D is TRBD1 (5 bases). Trimming removed 6 bases at V and 2 bases at J, with 10 bases between. This CDR3 spans 13 amino acids. Germline CDR1 and CDR2: LNHDA and SQIVND (reference sequence). Written as DNA, the CDR3 is TGTGCCAGTAGCATGACAGCGAACTATGGCTACACCTTC. It codes for CASSMTANYGYTF.

This clone is a singleton in its sample. CDR3 nucleotide sequence: TGTGCCACCAGCAGGGGGGGGAGCCGGGGGTACAATGAGCAGTTCTTC. This gives the protein CATSRGGSRGYNEQFF. The genes are TRBV15 and TRBJ2-1, with TRBD2 matching 7 bases. The junction had 9 bases not matched to a gene; V was cut back by 3 bases and J by 4 bases. Germline V lookup: CDR1 LNHNV, CDR2 YYDKDF (reference sequence). This CDR3 contains 16 residues. The full variable domain, rest sourced from reference TRBV15 and TRBJ2-1, is DAMVIQNPRYQVTQFGKPVTLSCSQTLNHNVMYWYQQKSSQAPKLLFHYYDKDFNNEADTPDNFQSRRPNTSFCFLDIRSPGLGDTAMYLCATSRGGSRGYNEQFFGPGTRLTVL.

The rearrangement joins TRBV10-3 to TRBJ1-4, with D possibly being TRBD1 (6 bases). Trimming shortened V by 4 bases and J by 4 bases, and 10 bases separated the two germline ends. CDR3 size: 14 residues. The V gene's germline CDR1 is ENHRY and CDR2 SYGVKD. The CDR3 protein is CAISAGRGNEKLFF. Written as DNA, the CDR3 is TGTGCCATCAGTGCTGGCAGGGGTAATGAAAAACTGTTTTTT.

The chain has TRBV5-6 and TRBJ2-2, with 7 bases fitting TRBD2. CDR1 is SGHDT and CDR2 is YYEEEE in the germline V gene. The junction had 2 bases not matched to a gene; V was cut back by 0 bases and J by 6 bases. CDR3 size: 14 residues. CDR3 nucleotide sequence: TGTGCCAGCAGCTTGGCCGCGGGGGCCGGGGAGCTGTTTTTT. Its translation: CASSLAAGAGELFF.

In DNA, the CDR3 is TGTGCCAGTAGTATTGGGACTAGCGGGAGCTATGAGCAGTTCTTC. This translates into CASSIGTSGSYEQFF. The V gene is TRBV19, the J gene TRBJ2-1, with 14 bases fitting TRBD2. Per the germline V gene, CDR1 is LNHDA and CDR2 is SQIVND (reference sequence). V trimming: 3 bases; J trimming: 8 bases; junction bases outside the gene matches: 3. CDR3 length: 15 amino acids.

This chain links TRBV6-1 with TRBJ2-3, with D possibly being TRBD2 (5 bases). The germline V gene encodes CDR1 MNHNS and CDR2 SASEGT. The V and J ends lost 11 bases and 1 base respectively, with 19 bases between them. The CDR3 has 15 residues. CDR3 sequence (DNA): TGTGCCTTGTCCGGGGATGGGATGGGCACAGATACGCAGTATTTT. As protein: CALSGDGMGTDTQYF.

The chain has TRBV7-2 and TRBJ2-7; tentative D call: TRBD1 (5 bases). The V gene's germline CDR1 is SGHTA and CDR2 FQGNSA. Trimming cost V 1 base and J 1 base, with 8 bases left between them. The CDR3 has 14 amino acids. The CDR3: CASSLVAGSYEQYF. DNA of the CDR3: TGTGCCAGCAGCTTAGTGGCAGGGTCCTACGAGCAGTACTTC.

This clone was observed once. V and J are TRBV7-9 and TRBJ1-2; no definite D call. V shed 6 bases and J shed 3 bases, with 11 bases lying between them. Looked up from germline, CDR1 is SEHNR and CDR2 is FQNEAQ (reference sequence). This CDR3 is 13 amino acids long. CDR3 DNA sequence: TGTGCCAGCAGTTCCGGGATACACTATGGCTACACCTTC. This sequence encodes CASSSGIHYGYTF. Based on the CDR3 plus reference TRBV7-9 and TRBJ1-2, the full variable domain is DTGVSQNPRHKITKRGQNVTFRCDPISEHNRLYWYRQTLGQGPEFLTYFQNEAQLEKSRLLSDRFSAERPKGSFSTLEIQRTEQGDSAMYLCASSSGIHYGYTFGSGTRLTVV.

The V call is TRBV11-1, the J call TRBJ2-7, with D hard to call. Germline V gene lookup returns CDR1 SGHAT and CDR2 FQDESV (reference sequence). The CDR3 totals 14 residues. V was cut by 4 bases and J by 0 bases, with 10 bases left in between. The CDR3 bases are TGTGCCAGCAGCTCAGGCTTAAGCTCCTACGAGCAGTACTTC. Its translation is CASSSGLSSYEQYF.

V and J are TRBV6-4 and TRBJ2-1, with D unresolved. Deletions cut 5 bases from V and 0 bases from J, with 5 bases between. Germline loops: CDR1 MRHNA, CDR2 SNTAGT. This CDR3 region has 13 residues. CDR3 loop: CASSLSSYNEQFF. The CDR3 DNA reads as TGTGCCAGCAGTCTCAGCTCCTACAATGAGCAGTTCTTC.

The rearrangement links TRBV21-1 to TRBJ2-7; the table's D call, TRBD2, has no DNA check behind it. TRBV21-1 is tagged as a pseudogene. The CDR3 has 15 amino acids. Here the CDR3 DNA reads TGTGCCAGCACATCCTTTGTTGGAGTAAACTACGAGCAGTACTTC. The encoded protein is CASTSFVGVNYEQYF.

This chain connects TRBV6-6 to TRBJ1-1; 7 bases agree with TRBD1. This CDR3 comprises 12 residues. Germline loops: CDR1 MNHNY, CDR2 SVGAGI (reference sequence). The trim removed 5 bases at V and 4 bases at J, leaving 1 base unmatched. CDR3 in DNA: TGTGCCAGCAGTGACAGGGTCACTGAAGCTTTCTTT. Amino acids: CASSDRVTEAFF.

The chain is built from TRBV27 and TRBJ2-2; 8 bases agree with TRBD1. The V segment lost 3 bases and the J segment 6 bases; nucleotides outside the gene matches: 9. The length of the CDR3 is 16 residues. Germline CDR1 MNHEY, CDR2 SMNVEV (reference sequence). The CDR3 DNA reads TGTGCCAGCAGTTTCTCTGGGCAGGGGGCGTCCGGGGAGCTGTTTTTT. It codes for CASSFSGQGASGELFF.

This clone was seen once. This sequence joins TRBV18 and TRBJ1-5; D might be TRBD1 (5 bases). Trimming shortened V by 0 bases and J by 2 bases, and 11 bases separated the two germline ends. Germline CDR1 reads KGHSH; CDR2 reads LQKENI. This CDR3 contains 16 residues. The CDR3 reads CASSPPQGVGNQPQHF. The DNA for the CDR3 is TGTGCCAGCTCACCACCCCAGGGTGTTGGCAATCAGCCCCAGCATTTT.

The chain has TRBV4-1 and TRBJ2-2; TRBD2 aligns across 14 bases. V was pared by 3 bases and J by 7 bases, with 4 bases of the junction left unmatched. Per the germline V gene, CDR1 is MGHRA and CDR2 is YSYEKL. The CDR3 has 16 residues. CDR3 bases: TGCGCCAGCAGCCAGGGGACTAGCGGGAGACACGGGGAGCTGTTTTTT. Protein sequence: CASSQGTSGRHGELFF.

The CDR3 here is CASSLLPGTVSEKLFF. The CDR3 DNA is TGTGCCAGCTCACTCCTTCCCGGGACAGTTAGTGAAAAACTGTTTTTT. This chain links TRBV18 with TRBJ1-4; 7 bases are shared with TRBD1. Per the germline V gene, CDR1 is KGHSH and CDR2 is LQKENI. There are 16 residues in the CDR3. J was trimmed by 7 bases and V by 4 bases; bases with no gene match: 12.

The V gene is TRBV7-9, the J gene TRBJ2-3, with 13 nucleotides matching TRBD2. V dropped 5 bases and J dropped 4; count of bases not matched to a gene: 12. CDR3 length: 18 residues. Per germline, CDR1 SEHNR and CDR2 FQNEAQ (reference sequence). CDR3 amino acids: CASSRYPGLAGDADTQYF. CDR3 in DNA: TGTGCCAGCAGCCGTTACCCCGGACTAGCGGGAGATGCAGATACGCAGTATTTT. Variable domain in full (rest from reference TRBV7-9 and TRBJ2-3): DTGVSQNPRHKITKRGQNVTFRCDPISEHNRLYWYRQTLGQGPEFLTYFQNEAQLEKSRLLSDRFSAERPKGSFSTLEIQRTEQGDSAMYLCASSRYPGLAGDADTQYFGPGTRLTVL.

V and J are TRBV4-2 and TRBJ1-3; 8 nucleotides agree with TRBD1. V lost 0 bases and J lost 5; bases outside the gene matches: 15. This CDR3 contains 19 residues. CDR1 is LGHNA and CDR2 is YNFKEQ in the germline V gene. The DNA for the CDR3 is TGTGCCAGCAGCCAAGATACGAGTGAGTGGGACAGGATTAGAAACACCATATATTTT. It is translated as CASSQDTSEWDRIRNTIYF.

The chain employs TRBV18 and TRBJ1-3; TRBD1 agrees at 8 bases. Trimming at V came to 2 bases and at J to 1 base, leaving 10 bases not matched to a gene. The CDR3 is 18 residues long. Germline CDR1 is KGHSH and CDR2 is LQKENI. The chain's CDR3 is CASSPTLMDRASGNTIYF. The CDR3 bases are TGTGCCAGCTCACCAACCCTAATGGACAGGGCTTCTGGAAACACCATATATTTT.

The V and J genes are TRBV7-2 and TRBJ1-1; 8 bases are a match to TRBD1. CDR3 size: 16 residues. Trimming removed 4 bases from V and 4 bases from J; junction bases left unmatched: 11. CDR1 SGHTA and CDR2 FQGNSA come from the germline V gene. The DNA of the CDR3 is TGTGCCAGCAGCTCCTTAGGGACAGGCCGGGGCACTGAAGCTTTCTTT. It specifies CASSSLGTGRGTEAFF.

The V call is TRBV5-1, the J call TRBJ2-5; 9 bases are a match to TRBD1. From germline, CDR1 is SGHRS and CDR2 YFSETQ. The CDR3 runs 14 residues. Trimming took 4 bases from V and 4 from J; bases not matched to a gene: 5. The CDR3 reads CASSPGQGGETQYF. CDR3 coding DNA: TGCGCCAGCAGCCCGGGACAGGGTGGAGAGACCCAGTACTTC.

V gene TRBV9 combines with J gene TRBJ1-1, with D possibly matching TRBD1 (6 bases). The ends were cut back, 5 bases at V and 1 base at J, with 18 bases in the middle. This CDR3 spans 16 amino acids. CDR1 and CDR2 (germline): SGDLS, YYNGEE. The CDR3 loop reads CASSEDSTFKNTEAFF. As DNA, the CDR3 is TGTGCCAGCAGTGAGGACAGTACCTTTAAGAACACTGAAGCTTTCTTT.

The rearrangement links TRBV10-2 to TRBJ2-7; 8 nucleotides match TRBD2. The CDR3 contains 11 residues. With 8 bases clipped from V and 11 bases from J, the junction kept 8 bases outside the gene matches. Germline values: CDR1 WSHSY, CDR2 SAAADI. The CDR3 DNA reads as TGCGCCAGCCGAACTGGGCGGGGGGAGTACTTC. The encoded protein is CASRTGRGEYF.

The J gene is TRBJ1-1, the V gene TRBV11-2; tentative D call: TRBD1 (5 bases). This CDR3 comprises 13 residues. V lost 1 base and J 5 bases, leaving 8 bases between the germline ends. The germline V gene encodes CDR1 SGHAT and CDR2 FQNNGV. This CDR3 is CASSLVRETEAFF. The DNA of the CDR3 is TGTGCCAGCAGCTTAGTCAGGGAAACTGAAGCTTTCTTT.

The chain recombines TRBV5-1 with TRBJ2-1, with TRBD2 matching over 9 bases. This CDR3 is built from 15 residues. Germline V gene sequence: CDR1 SGHRS, CDR2 YFSETQ. V trimming: 3 bases; J trimming: 8 bases; junction bases outside the gene matches: 9. DNA for the CDR3: TGCGCCAGCAGCTCGCTTAGCGGGAGTAAAGATGAGCAGTTCTTC. It yields the protein CASSSLSGSKDEQFF.